These 29 T cell receptor beta chains were all obtained from the same sample, sequenced in a study of shared clonotypes between healthy human individuals (dated by TCRdb to the early 2020s). The method behind the library was the immunoSEQ multiplex PCR assay. Entries here come from immuneACCESS through TCRdb and include only in-frame sequences with V and J called. Some clones fail to appear in such tables; in the studies checked, an unresolved V gene covers under half of the shortfall, and the cause of the remainder is unknown. The sample table shows some 2,000,000 clones, and 90% to 95% are seen once. Of the sample, around 0.13% is held by the ten largest clones. Input material: naive CD4+ T cells sorted from blood. The intended sense of this specimen's cell subset or site label: CD45RA+ positively selected. Every receptor here comes from a man younger than 35 in good health.

The V call is TRBV2, the J call TRBJ2-7, with D possibly TRBD1 on 6 matching bases. The CDR3 covers 16 residues. Germline values: CDR1 SNHLY, CDR2 FYNNEI. Trimming shortened V by 5 bases and J by 0 bases, and 17 bases separated the two germline ends. The CDR3 loop reads CASSPLDSTGSYEQYF. CDR3 DNA sequence: TGTGCCAGCAGTCCATTGGACAGCACCGGCTCCTACGAGCAGTACTTC.

The chain links TRBV11-3 to TRBJ2-5; D unclear. Germline CDR1 and CDR2: SGHNT and YENEEA. V was cut by 1 base and J by 1 base, with 4 bases left in between. This CDR3 contains 13 residues. For the CDR3, the DNA is TGTGCCAGCAGCTTAGTATTCCAAGAGACCCAGTACTTC. Translating gives CASSLVFQETQYF.

The rearrangement joins TRBV4-1 to TRBJ2-5, with D perhaps TRBD2 (6 bases). Per the germline V gene, CDR1 is MGHRA and CDR2 is YSYEKL. The V and J ends lost 1 base and 4 bases respectively, with 13 bases between them. The CDR3 totals 15 residues. The CDR3 bases are TGCGCCAGCAGCCAAGGAAATGGGGGACTAGAGACCCAGTACTTC. It translates to CASSQGNGGLETQYF.

This chain connects TRBV11-2 to TRBJ1-5; no clear D gene. Germline V gene lookup returns CDR1 SGHAT and CDR2 FQNNGV. V gave up 5 bases and J gave up 5 bases, with 10 bases separating them. This CDR3 has 13 residues. This CDR3 is CASSRREDQPQHF. DNA for the CDR3: TGTGCCAGCAGCCGAAGGGAGGATCAGCCCCAGCATTTT.

The J gene is TRBJ2-1, the V gene TRBV5-6; TRBD2 agrees at 14 bases. CDR1 is SGHDT and CDR2 is YYEEEE in the germline V gene. V lost 1 base to trimming and J lost 7 bases; unmatched junction nucleotides: 7. The CDR3 is made up of 17 amino acids. The CDR3 region is CASSLFPGLAGVNEQFF. Written as DNA, the CDR3 is TGTGCCAGCAGCTTGTTCCCGGGACTAGCGGGAGTTAATGAGCAGTTCTTC.

V and J are TRBV4-1 and TRBJ1-4, with 7 bases fitting TRBD1. V lost 3 bases to trimming and J lost 3 bases; unmatched junction nucleotides: 4. Per germline, CDR1 MGHRA and CDR2 YSYEKL. The CDR3 is made up of 15 amino acids. This CDR3 reads CASSHPTGPNEKLFF. The CDR3 DNA reads TGCGCCAGCAGCCACCCGACAGGGCCTAATGAAAAACTGTTTTTT.

This chain joins TRBV29-1 and TRBJ2-7, with TRBD1 matching over 9 bases. CDR1 is SQVTM, CDR2 ANQGSEA, per germline. V was pared by 6 bases and J by 3 bases, with 3 bases of the junction left unmatched. CDR3 length: 12 amino acids. The CDR3 DNA sequence: TGCAGCGTCGACAGGGGGAACTACGAGCAGTACTTC. Translated: CSVDRGNYEQYF.

The chain is built from TRBV14 and TRBJ1-2, with D possibly being TRBD1 (6 bases). This CDR3 is built from 15 residues. Trimming stripped 2 bases from V and 4 bases from J, with 14 bases between. Germline CDR1 SGHDN, CDR2 FVKESK. In DNA form, the CDR3 reads TGTGCCAGCAGCCAAATAACAGGGCTAGGCTATGGCTACACCTTC. Protein: CASSQITGLGYGYTF. The complete variable domain, with remaining parts taken from reference TRBV14 and TRBJ1-2, reads EAGVTQFPSHSVIEKGQTVTLRCDPISGHDNLYWYRRVMGKEIKFLLHFVKESKQDESGMPNNRFLAERTGGTYSTLKVQPAELEDSGVYFCASSQITGLGYGYTFGSGTRLTVV.

The chain uses TRBV4-1 and TRBJ1-5; a weak D match, TRBD1 (5 bases). The CDR3 has 15 residues. V lost 7 bases and J 1 base, leaving 14 bases between the germline ends. The germline V gene has CDR1 MGHRA and CDR2 YSYEKL. CDR3 coding DNA: TGCGCCAGCAAGTCGGGCAGGGAAAGCAATCAGCCCCAGCATTTT. This codes for CASKSGRESNQPQHF.

This chain uses TRBV29-1 with TRBJ1-1; D uncertain. The CDR3 loop spans 13 amino acids. CDR1 and CDR2 (germline): SQVTM, ANQGSEA. Trimming removed 3 bases at V and 2 bases at J, with 10 bases between. In DNA form, the CDR3 reads TGCAGCGTTGATGGTAGGGTTAACACTGAAGCTTTCTTT. Translated, it gives CSVDGRVNTEAFF.

This chain links TRBV11-3 with TRBJ2-7; D not certain. This CDR3 spans 12 amino acids. Germline V gives CDR1 SGHNT, CDR2 YENEEA. V lost 5 bases, J lost 3 bases, and 8 bases lay in between. The CDR3 DNA reads TGTGCCAGCAGCATATCGAACTACGAGCAGTACTTC. It yields the protein CASSISNYEQYF.

The chain joins TRBV7-6 to TRBJ2-3, with D tentatively TRBD1 or TRBD2 (5 bases each). The CDR3 covers 15 residues. The germline V gene encodes CDR1 SGHVS and CDR2 FNYEAQ. V lost 4 bases, J lost 0 bases, and 11 bases lay in between. The CDR3 nucleotides are TGTGCCAGCAGCTACCGGGACGGCAGCACAGATACGCAGTATTTT. Its protein product is CASSYRDGSTDTQYF.

This clone was counted only a few times. This chain joins TRBV6-6 and TRBJ2-3; unclear D gene. V lost 0 bases to trimming and J lost 2 bases, with 9 bases between them. This CDR3 is 15 amino acids long. Germline assignment: CDR1 MNHNY and CDR2 SVGAGI (reference sequence). Written as DNA, the CDR3 is TGTGCCAGCAGTTACTCACGGGCACCCACAGATACGCAGTATTTT. Translating it yields CASSYSRAPTDTQYF.

The rearrangement uses TRBV4-3 and TRBJ1-1, with 8 bases aligning to TRBD1. The J segment lost 3 bases and the V segment lost 1 base, leaving 7 bases of the junction unmatched. The CDR3 covers 16 residues. The V gene's germline CDR1 is LGHNA and CDR2 YSLEER. Written as DNA, the CDR3 is TGCGCCAGCAGCCAAGGGACACAGGGGGTGGACACTGAAGCTTTCTTT. Its translation: CASSQGTQGVDTEAFF.

The chain links TRBV19 to TRBJ2-5; 8 nucleotides line up with TRBD2. The CDR3 is 12 residues long. V dropped 6 bases and J dropped 6; count of bases not matched to a gene: 3. CDR1 and CDR2 (germline): LNHDA, SQIVND (reference sequence). The chain's CDR3 is CASRAGGKTQYF. The CDR3 DNA reads TGTGCCAGTAGGGCGGGAGGAAAGACCCAGTACTTC. The full variable domain, completed using reference TRBV19 and TRBJ2-5, is DGGITQSPKYLFRKEGQNVTLSCEQNLNHDAMYWYRQDPGQGLRLIYYSQIVNDFQKGDIAEGYSVSREKKESFPLTVTSAQKNPTAFYLCASRAGGKTQYFGPGTRLLVL.

Details on this clone: The sample carries other DNA sequences with the same CDR3. This chain links TRBV10-3 with TRBJ2-7; 9 bases are shared with TRBD1. The germline CDR1 and CDR2 sequences are ENHRY and SYGVKD. The CDR3 runs 13 residues. Trimming at V came to 4 bases and at J to 4 bases, leaving 2 bases not matched to a gene. The CDR3 protein is CAISVGQGYEQYF. DNA for the CDR3: TGTGCCATCAGTGTGGGACAGGGATACGAGCAGTACTTC.

The V and J genes are TRBV28 and TRBJ2-3; D is unresolved. V shed 8 bases and J shed 7 bases, with 10 bases lying between them. From germline, CDR1 is MDHEN and CDR2 SYDVKM. The CDR3 loop spans 11 amino acids. CDR3 in DNA: TGTGCCAGCGGTCCAGGATATACGCAGTATTTT. It specifies CASGPGYTQYF. The whole variable domain, remainder taken from reference TRBV28 and TRBJ2-3, is DVKVTQSSRYLVKRTGEKVFLECVQDMDHENMFWYRQDPGLGLRLIYFSYDVKMKEKGDIPEGYSVSREKKERFSLILESASTNQTSMYLCASGPGYTQYFGPGTRLTVL.

V is TRBV18 and J is TRBJ1-2; the D gene is possibly TRBD1 (5 bases). The germline V gene has CDR1 KGHSH and CDR2 LQKENI. Between the trimmed V and J ends, which lost 6 bases and 3 bases, there was a span of 11 bases. The CDR3 spans 13 residues. CDR3 residues: CASSGGKDYGYTF. The CDR3 DNA is TGTGCCAGCTCCGGGGGTAAGGACTATGGCTACACCTTC.

The V and J genes are TRBV6-5 and TRBJ2-2; 8 bases are shared with TRBD1. With 5 bases clipped from V and 6 bases from J, the junction kept 5 bases outside the gene matches. The CDR3 is 14 amino acids. Germline V lookup: CDR1 MNHEY, CDR2 SVGAGI. The CDR3 DNA is TGTGCCAGCAGTGTTCAGGGGGCTGCCGGGGAGCTGTTTTTT. This sequence encodes CASSVQGAAGELFF.

Of note for this clone: The germline gene is not matched at one end of the junction; a read error may be the cause. V is TRBV7-7 and J is TRBJ2-5, with 9 bases aligning to TRBD2. The CDR3 covers 16 residues. Germline V gene lookup returns CDR1 SSHAT and CDR2 FNYEAQ (reference sequence). CDR3 bases: TGTGCTAGCAGCTCCCGGGCTAGCGGGAAGGCTGGGACCCAGTACTTC. It codes for CASSSRASGKAGTQYF.

Here the CDR3 reads CAISPGQGRGNTIYF. The CDR3 DNA reads as TGTGCCATCAGTCCGGGACAGGGGAGGGGAAACACCATATATTTT. The chain is built from TRBV10-3 and TRBJ1-3; 10 nucleotides match TRBD1. Germline CDR1 is ENHRY and CDR2 is SYGVKD. The CDR3 is 15 residues long. V was pared by 5 bases and J by 4 bases, with 5 bases of the junction left unmatched.

The chain combines TRBV5-8 with TRBJ1-2; D remains ambiguous. The germline gives CDR1 SGHTS, CDR2 YDEGEE. V gave up 2 bases and J gave up 4 bases, with 6 bases separating them. This CDR3 is 12 amino acids long. The CDR3 sequence: CASSFSSYGYTF. The CDR3 nucleotides read TGTGCCAGCAGCTTTAGTAGCTATGGCTACACCTTC.

This clone was seen only a few times. The V call is TRBV18, the J call TRBJ1-2, with 7 bases lining up with TRBD1. The germline gives CDR1 KGHSH, CDR2 LQKENI. CDR3 length: 15 residues. V dropped 3 bases and J dropped 2; count of bases not matched to a gene: 6. The DNA for the CDR3 is TGTGCCAGCTCACCGTCGACAGGGCAAAACTATGGCTACACCTTC. As protein: CASSPSTGQNYGYTF.

J is TRBJ2-7 and V is TRBV7-2; possibly TRBD2 for D (6 bases). From germline, CDR1 is SGHTA and CDR2 FQGNSA. The CDR3 consists of 13 residues. The V gene lost 5 bases and the J gene lost 7 bases, with 15 bases spanning the gap. Here the CDR3 reads CASSQRLVLEQYF. The DNA of the CDR3 is TGTGCCAGCAGCCAACGACTAGTCCTGGAGCAGTACTTC.

V usage is TRBV28 and J usage is TRBJ1-2, with TRBD1 identical over 9 bases. V trimming: 6 bases; J trimming: 4 bases; junction bases outside the gene matches: 6. CDR1 and CDR2 (germline): MDHEN, SYDVKM. This CDR3 is 14 amino acids long. In DNA form, the CDR3 reads TGTGCCAGCAGGTTACAGGGGGCAGGCTATGGCTACACCTTC. The encoded protein is CASRLQGAGYGYTF.

The chain is built from TRBV2 and TRBJ2-1; tentative D call: TRBD1 (5 bases). CDR3 length equals 17 residues. Germline V gene data show CDR1 as SNHLY and CDR2 as FYNNEI. V lost 7 bases to trimming and J lost 0 bases, with 19 bases between them. The CDR3 is CASTGPGMVTSYNEQFF. The CDR3 DNA sequence: TGTGCCAGCACGGGCCCAGGGATGGTTACCTCCTACAATGAGCAGTTCTTC.

The chain couples TRBV5-4 to TRBJ1-1; D is perhaps TRBD1 (6 bases). This CDR3 is 15 amino acids long. Germline CDR1 is SGHNT and CDR2 is YYREEE (reference sequence). Trimming shortened V by 3 bases and J by 2 bases, and 14 bases separated the two germline ends. This CDR3 is CASSWDLQGNTEAFF. The DNA for the CDR3 is TGTGCCAGCAGCTGGGATTTACAGGGTAACACTGAAGCTTTCTTT. The whole variable domain, filled in from reference TRBV5-4 and TRBJ1-1, reads ETGVTQSPTHLIKTRGQQVTLRCSSQSGHNTVSWYQQALGQGPQFIFQYYREEENGRGNFPPRFSGLQFPNYSSELNVNALELDDSALYLCASSWDLQGNTEAFFGQGTRLTVV.

DNA of the CDR3: TGTGCCAGCAGCCCACAGATTGCCACCGGGGAGCTGTTTTTT. Its protein is CASSPQIATGELFF. The rearrangement uses TRBV6-5 and TRBJ2-2; no clear D gene. V lost 6 bases and J lost 4, with 12 bases in between. The CDR3 is 14 amino acids. CDR1 MNHEY and CDR2 SVGAGI come from the germline V gene.

The CDR3 loop is CAWSELGGSEKLFF. The CDR3 DNA reads as TGTGCCTGGAGCGAGCTAGGGGGCAGTGAAAAACTGTTTTTT. The chain has TRBV30 and TRBJ1-4; TRBD1 matches at 7 bases. V was clipped by 3 bases and J by 7 bases; unmatched bases: 8. The CDR3 runs 14 residues. Germline V gene lookup returns CDR1 GTSNPN and CDR2 SVGIG (reference sequence).